These T cell receptor beta chains were read from a single sample in a study of PD-L1 blockade in urothelial cancer. The table came from immunoSEQ multiplex PCR; TCRdb's copy has only in-frame clones and leaves some out. The table includes tens of thousands of clones, under 90% detected once. The specimen was PBMCs, collected around atezolizumab (anti-PD-L1) treatment. These TCRs come from an older man with urothelial cancer. Each CDR3 is given with its conserved first and last residue. The D gene is left open where the match is weak. For some rows the clone size is stated as once, few or many, or as a class when expanded; others skip it.

v_gene,d_gene,abundance,j_gene,CDR3nt,CDR3aa
TRBV28,TRBD1,-,TRBJ2-2,TGTGCCAGCAGAAACTCCGGGACAGGGAGCACCGGGGAGCTGTTTTTT,CASRNSGTGSTGELFF
TRBV14,-,-,TRBJ2-7,TGTGCCAGCAGCCAGTCAGACAGGAAACGCTACGAGCAGTACTTC,CASSQSDRKRYEQYF
TRBV6-1,-,-,TRBJ2-1,TGTGCCAGCAGGCCGGACTACACTGACAATGAGCAGTTCTTC,CASRPDYTDNEQFF
TRBV5-1,TRBD2,few,TRBJ2-7,TGCGCCAGCACGCCGGTTCGCGGGAGAAACGAGCAGTACTTC,CASTPVRGRNEQYF
TRBV27,-,few,TRBJ1-2,TGTGCCAGCAGTGGGCAGGGAGGGGGCTACACCTTC,CASSGQGGGYTF
TRBV10-1,TRBD1,-,TRBJ1-5,TGCGCCAGCGGCTCGGGGGATGACAGGGGGGAACAGCCCCAGCATTTT,CASGSGDDRGEQPQHF
TRBV5-6,TRBD2,-,TRBJ2-3,TGTGCCAGCAGCTTTCTGGTCGGGACTAGCGGGAGAGATACGCAGTATTTT,CASSFLVGTSGRDTQYF
TRBV19,-,-,TRBJ2-5,TGTGCCAGTAGTAGCGACAGGACCACAGTCGGGGAGACCCAGTACTTC,CASSSDRTTVGETQYF
TRBV6-5,TRBD2,-,TRBJ2-1,TGTGCCAGCAGTAGGACTAGCGGCTACAATGAGCAGTTCTTC,CASSRTSGYNEQFF
TRBV2,TRBD1,-,TRBJ1-5,TGTGCCAGCAGACAGGGGCGAGGAAATCAGCCCCAGCATTTT,CASRQGRGNQPQHF